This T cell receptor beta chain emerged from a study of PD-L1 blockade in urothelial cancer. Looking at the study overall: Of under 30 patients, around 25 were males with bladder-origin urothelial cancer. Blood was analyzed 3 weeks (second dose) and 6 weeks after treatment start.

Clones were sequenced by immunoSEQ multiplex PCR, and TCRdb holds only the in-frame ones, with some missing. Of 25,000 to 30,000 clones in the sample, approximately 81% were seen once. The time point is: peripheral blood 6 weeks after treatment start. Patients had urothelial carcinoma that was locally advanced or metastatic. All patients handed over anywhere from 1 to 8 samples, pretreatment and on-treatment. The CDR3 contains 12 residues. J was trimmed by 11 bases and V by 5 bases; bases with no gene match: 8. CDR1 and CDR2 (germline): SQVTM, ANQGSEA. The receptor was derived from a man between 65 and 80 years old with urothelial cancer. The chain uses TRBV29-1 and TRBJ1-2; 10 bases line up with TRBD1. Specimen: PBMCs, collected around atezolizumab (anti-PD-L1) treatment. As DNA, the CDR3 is TGCAGCGTTACCGGGACAGGGGAAGGATACACCTTC. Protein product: CSVTGTGEGYTF.